Listed below are T cell receptor beta chains from one sample, sequenced in a study of blood T cell repertoires in COVID-19. The table came from immunoSEQ multiplex PCR; TCRdb's copy has only in-frame clones and leaves some out. The sample yields a few hundred thousand clones, just over 85% seen once. The sample was peripheral blood. The receptor source for this set is a woman in her thirties with active or convalescent COVID-19. Each CDR3 is given with its conserved first and last residue. The order of the fields is D gene, V gene, clone size, J gene, CDR3 DNA, CDR3 protein. The D gene is left open where the match is weak. Not all rows give a size; the values are once, few, many and, for expanded clones, a class.

TRBD2	TRBV5-1	-	TRBJ2-1	TGCGCCAGCAGCTCCATACCGGGACTAGCGGACAATGAGCAGTTCTTC	CASSSIPGLADNEQFF
TRBD1	TRBV5-1	-	TRBJ1-4	TGCGCCAGCAGCTTGGGGACAGGGGGTAATGAAAAACTGTTTTTT	CASSLGTGGNEKLFF
TRBD1	TRBV29-1	-	TRBJ1-1	TGCATCACCTACAGGGGCACTGAAGCTTTCTTT	CITYRGTEAFF
-	TRBV5-1	once	TRBJ2-6	TGCGCCAGCAGCCAGACAGGCTCTGGGGCCAACGTCCTGACTTTC	CASSQTGSGANVLTF
-	TRBV7-3	-	TRBJ1-5	TGTGCCAGCAGCTCCAGAAAAGATCAGCCCCAGCATTTT	CASSSRKDQPQHF
TRBD2	TRBV7-3	-	TRBJ2-3	TGTGCCAGCAGCCCCCGAGGGACTAGCGGAGATACGCAGTATTTT	CASSPRGTSGDTQYF
-	TRBV3-1/TRBV3-2	-	TRBJ2-3	TGTGCCAGCAGCCAAGTTTTTAGCGGAGATACGCAGTATTTT	CASSQVFSGDTQYF
-	TRBV5-4	few	TRBJ1-3	TGTGCCAGCAGCTTGCCGACTCCAGTGGCGGGAAACACCATATATTTT	CASSLPTPVAGNTIYF
-	TRBV6-6	once	TRBJ1-1	TGTGCCAGCAGCTTCAGGTTTGAAGCTTTCTTT	CASSFRFEAFF
TRBD1	TRBV6-5	-	TRBJ2-5	TGTGCCAGCAGCCAGACGGGACAGAAAGAGACCCAGTACTTC	CASSQTGQKETQYF
-	TRBV15	-	TRBJ1-3	TGTGCCACCAGCACGCCTACCCAGGCGTACGGAAACACCATATATTTT	CATSTPTQAYGNTIYF
TRBD2	TRBV15	once	TRBJ2-3	TGTGCCACCAGCAGAGAACTAGCGGGGGCGATTAGCACAGATACGCAGTATTTT	CATSRELAGAISTDTQYF
-	TRBV6-5	-	TRBJ1-5	TGTGCCAGCAGCACTACAGGGAAAGGCCAGCCCCAGCATTTT	CASSTTGKGQPQHF
-	TRBV6-1	-	TRBJ1-1	TGTGCCAGCAGTGAAATAGGGCGGGGTACGGCTGAAGCTTTCTTT	CASSEIGRGTAEAFF
TRBD2	TRBV29-1	-	TRBJ2-3	TGCAGCGTTGAGAGGCTAGCGGGCACAGATACGCAGTATTTT	CSVERLAGTDTQYF
-	TRBV7-3	-	TRBJ2-3	TGTGCCAGCAGCTGGTACTCCACAGATACGCAGTATTTT	CASSWYSTDTQYF
TRBD2	TRBV19	-	TRBJ2-5	TGTGCCAGTAGCGGTATGACTAGCGGGGGGAAAGAGACCCAGTACTTC	CASSGMTSGGKETQYF
-	TRBV7-2	-	TRBJ2-1	TGTGCCAGCAGCTTAGAGTCGAGGGATGAGCAGTTCTTC	CASSLESRDEQFF
-	TRBV11-3	-	TRBJ2-3	TGTGCCAGCAGCTCTACCCAGGGCCCGGGTACGCAGTATTTT	CASSSTQGPGTQYF
-	TRBV6-5	-	TRBJ2-3	TGTGCCAGCAGCTTTAGCGGATTCTTCACAGATACGCAGTATTTT	CASSFSGFFTDTQYF
TRBD1	TRBV24-1	few	TRBJ1-2	TGTGCCACCAGTTCATCAGACAGGGTCTATGGCTACACCTTC	CATSSSDRVYGYTF
-	TRBV2	-	TRBJ2-5	TGTGCCAGCCTCGGCCCCTCGGGGACCCAGTACTTC	CASLGPSGTQYF
TRBD2	TRBV6-5	few	TRBJ2-7	TGTGCCAGCAGACCCCCGGGACTAGCGGGCTACGAGCAGTACTTC	CASRPPGLAGYEQYF
-	TRBV9	once	TRBJ1-2	TGTGCCAGCAGCGAGGGGGGGAACTATGGCTACACCTTC	CASSEGGNYGYTF
-	TRBV21-1	few	TRBJ2-1	TGTGCCATAAACAACGACAGGGACAATGAGCAGTTCTTC	CAINNDRDNEQFF
TRBD1	TRBV6-4	-	TRBJ1-1	TGTGCCAGCAGCCGGACAGGGGGAGGTGAAGCTTTCTTT	CASSRTGGGEAFF
-	TRBV6-2/TRBV6-3	-	TRBJ1-6	TGTGCCAGCAGTTACGAGGTTGTGGGGGAGGCCAATTCACCCCTCCACTTT	CASSYEVVGEANSPLHF
TRBD1	TRBV18	-	TRBJ2-7	TGTGCCAGCTCCCTGGGACAGGGCTCCTACGAGCAGTACTTC	CASSLGQGSYEQYF
-	TRBV7-2	-	TRBJ2-4	TGTGCCAGCAGCTTAGGTCCAGGGGCCAAAAACATTCAGTACTTC	CASSLGPGAKNIQYF
-	TRBV7-2	-	TRBJ2-6	TGTGCCAGCAGCCGTGGCAGGGTTTTAATTGGGGCCAACGTCCTGACTTTC	CASSRGRVLIGANVLTF
TRBD1	TRBV5-6	-	TRBJ2-5	TGTGCCAGCAGCTTCCGGGACAGGCTATTAGAGACCCAGTACTTC	CASSFRDRLLETQYF
TRBD2	TRBV6-1	-	TRBJ2-5	TGTGCCAGCAGCAAAGGACTAGCGGAAGAGACCCAGTACTTC	CASSKGLAEETQYF
TRBD1	TRBV28	-	TRBJ1-6	TGTGCCAGCAGTGTACAGACAGGGAGGAGTTCACCCCTCCACTTT	CASSVQTGRSSPLHF
-	TRBV2	-	TRBJ2-7	TGTGCCAGCATCTCCCGGTGGGCGTACTTC	CASISRWAYF
-	TRBV19	-	TRBJ2-1	TGTGCCAGTAGTATAGTCCGGGGGGCCTTCTACAATGAGCAGTTCTTC	CASSIVRGAFYNEQFF
TRBD1	TRBV3-1/TRBV3-2	few	TRBJ1-6	TGTGCCAGCAGCCAAGTCGGCAGGGGGAATTCACCCCTCCACTTT	CASSQVGRGNSPLHF
TRBD1	TRBV5-1	-	TRBJ1-2	TGCGCCAGCAGCCCCTCTTTCGCAGGGGGGAGCTATGGCTACACCTTC	CASSPSFAGGSYGYTF
TRBD1	TRBV4-2	-	TRBJ1-5	TGTGCCAGCAGCCAAGAGACAGGGGGTAGCAATCAGCCCCAGCATTTT	CASSQETGGSNQPQHF
TRBD1	TRBV5-6	-	TRBJ1-2	TGTGCCAGCAGCTCCCGACAGGGGAATTTGGACTATGGCTACACCTTC	CASSSRQGNLDYGYTF
TRBD1	TRBV28	once	TRBJ1-2	TGTGCCAGCAGTGGCACGACAGGGCATAACTATGGCTACACCTTC	CASSGTTGHNYGYTF